Shown below are 21 T cell receptor beta chains from a single sample sequenced in a study of blood T cell repertoires in COVID-19. The repertoire was sequenced with immunoSEQ multiplex PCR; TCRdb's copy has only in-frame clones and lacks some. Of around 100,000 clones listed, around 74% are singletons. Sequencing input: peripheral blood. The source of these receptors is a man in his 70s with COVID-19, enrolled during active disease.

The CDR3 spells CASSLESGKNTGELFF. DNA for the CDR3: TGCGCCAGCAGCTTGGAAAGCGGGAAGAACACCGGGGAGCTGTTTTTT. The chain couples TRBV5-1 to TRBJ2-2; 7 nucleotides match TRBD2. V lost 0 bases to trimming and J lost 1 base; unmatched junction nucleotides: 3. Germline-derived CDR1 and CDR2 are SGHRS and YFSETQ. This CDR3 comprises 16 residues.

The J gene is TRBJ1-1, the V gene TRBV10-3; D is uncertain. V was pared by 4 bases and J by 1 base, with 7 bases between. Germline CDR1 is ENHRY and CDR2 is SYGVKD. CDR3 size: 13 residues. The CDR3 bases are TGTGCCATCAGTGCCCGGGAGAACACTGAAGCTTTCTTT. Translating it yields CAISARENTEAFF.

The rearrangement uses TRBV4-2 and TRBJ2-5; D perhaps matches TRBD2 (5 bases). This CDR3 has 16 residues. CDR1 LGHNA and CDR2 YNFKEQ come from the germline V gene. Trimming shortened V by 3 bases and J by 2 bases, and 16 bases separated the two germline ends. CDR3: CASSQVGSGVQETQYF. The CDR3 DNA reads as TGTGCCAGCAGCCAGGTGGGGTCCGGGGTTCAAGAGACCCAGTACTTC.

The chain carries TRBV28 and TRBJ2-7; tentative D call: TRBD2 (7 bases). Deletions cut 5 bases from V and 0 bases from J, with 14 bases between. Germline assignment: CDR1 MDHEN and CDR2 SYDVKM. The CDR3 length is 15 residues. CDR3 coding DNA: TGTGCCAGCAGTGTACCGGGGGGCGGCTCCTACGAGCAGTACTTC. Its protein is CASSVPGGGSYEQYF.

The chain recombines TRBV11-2 with TRBJ1-4; TRBD1 matches 12 bases. Germline V lookup: CDR1 SGHAT, CDR2 FQNNGV. The CDR3 has 16 residues. V trimming: 5 bases; J trimming: 3 bases; junction bases outside the gene matches: 4. The CDR3 nucleotides are TGTGCCAGCAGCCGGGGACAGGGGGCACCTAATGAAAAACTGTTTTTT. Amino acids: CASSRGQGAPNEKLFF.

The rearrangement links TRBV3-1 (or the pseudogene TRBV3-2) to TRBJ2-2; no clear D. The CDR3 sequence is 13 residues long. The V gene's germline CDR1 is LGHDT and CDR2 YNNKEL (reference sequence). V dropped 1 base and J dropped 8 bases, with 8 bases sitting between them. CDR3 bases: TGTGCCAGCAGCCAAGTAAGCAGGGGGGAGCTGTTTTTT. This codes for CASSQVSRGELFF.

V and J are TRBV4-3 and TRBJ1-1; D is ambiguous. The CDR3 has 14 amino acids. The ends were cut back, 4 bases at V and 0 bases at J, with 9 bases in the middle. Germline assignment: CDR1 LGHNA and CDR2 YSLEER. The CDR3 nucleotides are TGCGCCAGCAGCCGTTCAGGCTTGAACACTGAAGCTTTCTTT. Encoded protein: CASSRSGLNTEAFF.

The rearrangement uses TRBV5-1 and TRBJ1-5; D perhaps matches TRBD1 (5 bases). This CDR3 has 15 amino acids. Trimming stripped 4 bases from V and 4 bases from J, with 15 bases between. Germline V gene lookup returns CDR1 SGHRS and CDR2 YFSETQ. For the CDR3, the DNA is TGCGCCAGCAGCCCAGGGTTGGCCGAAAATCAGCCCCAGCATTTT. This encodes CASSPGLAENQPQHF.

The chain has TRBV2 and TRBJ1-4, with 9 positions matching TRBD1. The CDR3 covers 14 residues. J was trimmed by 7 bases and V by 7 bases; bases with no gene match: 7. Germline-derived CDR1 and CDR2 are SNHLY and FYNNEI. CDR3 bases: TGTGCCAGCAAGAGTGGGACAGGGCTTGAAAAACTGTTTTTT. Its protein product is CASKSGTGLEKLFF.

The rearrangement links TRBV6-6 to TRBJ2-7; TRBD2 is a possible D gene (6 bases). Germline assignment: CDR1 MNHNY and CDR2 SVGAGI (reference sequence). The V and J ends lost 6 bases and 5 bases respectively, with 26 bases between them. The CDR3 runs 17 residues. In DNA form, the CDR3 reads TGTGCCAGCAGCCGAGCCCCTTTGTGGGCGGGATTACACGAGCAGTACTTC. Amino acid sequence: CASSRAPLWAGLHEQYF.

The genes are TRBV6-6 and TRBJ2-1, with TRBD2 as a possible D gene (6 bases). The length of the CDR3 is 13 residues. Germline-derived CDR1 and CDR2 are MNHNY and SVGAGI (reference sequence). V shed 8 bases and J shed 4 bases, with 12 bases lying between them. CDR3 loop: CASHSGGYNEQFF. CDR3 coding DNA: TGTGCCAGCCATAGCGGTGGGTACAATGAGCAGTTCTTC.

V is TRBV28 and J is TRBJ1-2, with D unclear. From germline, CDR1 is MDHEN and CDR2 SYDVKM. The CDR3 length is 13 residues. Trimming left V 5 bases short and J 6 bases short, with 13 bases between. The CDR3 DNA reads as TGTGCCAGCAGTCGCCACCCCGGGAATGGCTACACCTTC. It encodes CASSRHPGNGYTF.

The chain employs TRBV18 and TRBJ1-1; 7 nucleotides line up with TRBD1. The germline V gene has CDR1 KGHSH and CDR2 LQKENI. The CDR3 is 12 residues long. The V segment lost 5 bases and the J segment 5 bases; nucleotides outside the gene matches: 2. The CDR3 region has the DNA TGTGCCAGCTCATTACAGGGGACTGAAGCTTTCTTT. Protein product: CASSLQGTEAFF.

The chain recombines TRBV6-5 with TRBJ2-1; 16 positions match TRBD2. V trimming: 5 bases; J trimming: 15 bases; junction bases outside the gene matches: 10. This CDR3 contains 15 residues. Germline CDR1 is MNHEY and CDR2 is SVGAGI. In DNA form, the CDR3 reads TGTGCCAGCAGTCAACCGGGACTAGCGGGAGGGCGTCTGTTCTTC. Encoded protein: CASSQPGLAGGRLFF.

This sequence joins TRBV9 and TRBJ2-2, with unresolved D. Germline V gives CDR1 SGDLS, CDR2 YYNGEE. The CDR3 is 16 residues long. V lost 0 bases, J lost 4 bases, and 13 bases lay in between. The CDR3 DNA follows: TGTGCCAGCAGCGTAGATTTGGGCAGACGCACCGGGGAGCTGTTTTTT. Translating it yields CASSVDLGRRTGELFF.

The V gene is TRBV14, the J gene TRBJ2-1; 13 nucleotides agree with TRBD2. The germline V gene has CDR1 SGHDN and CDR2 FVKESK. Trimming removed 3 bases from V and 6 bases from J; junction bases left unmatched: 5. CDR3 length: 16 amino acids. Here the CDR3 reads CASSQFTSGRANEQFF. For the CDR3, the DNA is TGTGCCAGCAGCCAGTTCACTAGCGGGAGGGCCAATGAGCAGTTCTTC.

The chain employs TRBV5-6 and TRBJ2-7, with TRBD2 matching 10 bases. This CDR3 contains 14 residues. V lost 4 bases, J lost 5 bases, and 6 bases stayed unmatched. Germline V gene lookup returns CDR1 SGHDT and CDR2 YYEEEE. The CDR3 spells CASSLGLASHEQYF. The CDR3 region has the DNA TGTGCCAGCAGCCTGGGACTAGCGTCCCACGAGCAGTACTTC. Drawing the rest from reference TRBV5-6 and TRBJ2-7, the complete variable domain is DAGVTQSPTHLIKTRGQQVTLRCSPKSGHDTVSWYQQALGQGPQFIFQYYEEEERQRGNFPDRFSGHQFPNYSSELNVNALLLGDSALYLCASSLGLASHEQYFGPGTRLTVT.

V usage is TRBV7-8 and J usage is TRBJ1-3; D unclear. The length of the CDR3 is 16 residues. V was pared by 1 base and J by 0 bases, with 10 bases between. CDR1 is SGHVS, CDR2 FQNEAQ, per germline. The CDR3 region has the DNA TGTGCCAGCAGCTTAGGGGTCGGGATCTCTGGAAACACCATATATTTT. Translation: CASSLGVGISGNTIYF.

The rearrangement links TRBV6-5 to TRBJ2-1; the D is unclear. CDR1 is MNHEY and CDR2 is SVGAGI in the germline V gene. The CDR3 sequence is 15 residues long. V lost 0 bases to trimming and J lost 1 base, with 7 bases between them. The CDR3 DNA reads as TGTGCCAGCAGTTACTCGGCTCCTTCCTACAATGAGCAGTTCTTC. Amino acid sequence: CASSYSAPSYNEQFF.

This clone was picked up many times. The genes are TRBV19 and TRBJ1-4, with D unresolved. Trimming cost V 6 bases and J 10 bases, with 9 bases left between them. The CDR3 consists of 11 residues. From germline, CDR1 is LNHDA and CDR2 SQIVND (reference sequence). The CDR3 DNA reads as TGTGCCAGTAGGTGGGGAGGAAAACTGTTTTTT. Residues: CASRWGGKLFF.

The V call is TRBV27, the J call TRBJ1-2; tentative D call: TRBD1 (6 bases). The CDR3 loop spans 14 amino acids. Germline loops: CDR1 MNHEY, CDR2 SMNVEV (reference sequence). Trimming pared 3 bases from V and 7 bases from J, leaving 15 bases between. Written as DNA, the CDR3 is TGTGCCAGCAGTTTTGACAGGTCAAGCTTTGGCTACACCTTC. Protein product: CASSFDRSSFGYTF.